Below are 29 T cell receptor beta chains sequenced from a single sample in a study of CD8 T cells in ankylosing spondylitis. TCRdb re-analysed the 5' RACE reads in MiXCR, keeping a single row per CDR3 protein. The sample includes around 40,000 distinct CDR3 sequences, about 2.5% of them seen just once. The material sequenced was blood, either unsorted or a sorted T cell fraction (not recorded which). The receptors shown here come from a male donor with ankylosing spondylitis or in good health (not recorded which).

This clonotype appeared many times. The V call is TRBV9, the J call TRBJ2-5; 7 bases are a match to TRBD2. V shed 0 bases and J 0 bases; nucleotides not matched to a gene: 2. The CDR3 consists of 15 residues. Germline lookup yields CDR1 SGDLS and CDR2 YYNGEE. The CDR3 region is CASSVGLADQETQYF. The DNA of the CDR3 is TGTGCCAGCAGCGTAGGTCTAGCGGACCAAGAGACCCAGTACTTC.

Ten or more counts support this clonotype. The CDR3 coding sequence is TGTGCCAGCAGCGTCACCTCTGGAAACACCATATATTTT. This translates into CASSVTSGNTIYF. The chain recombines TRBV9 with TRBJ1-3, with no clear D. Germline-derived CDR1 and CDR2 are SGDLS and YYNGEE. The CDR3 is made up of 13 amino acids. Between the trimmed V and J ends, which lost 2 bases and 0 bases, there was a span of 3 bases.

In its sample, this clonotype was seen many times. The V call is TRBV9, the J call TRBJ2-7; TRBD2 matches at 10 bases. CDR1 is SGDLS, CDR2 YYNGEE, per germline. This CDR3 spans 16 amino acids. V was pared by 0 bases and J by 3 bases, with 6 bases of the junction left unmatched. The DNA for the CDR3 is TGTGCCAGCAGCGTAGGTACTAGCGGGACAAACTACGAGCAGTACTTC. The encoded protein is CASSVGTSGTNYEQYF.

This clonotype was detected many times. V is TRBV9 and J is TRBJ2-7; D might be TRBD2 (5 bases). V lost 2 bases, J lost 5 bases, and 17 bases lay in between. Germline V gene sequence: CDR1 SGDLS, CDR2 YYNGEE. The CDR3 runs 15 residues. The CDR3 sequence: CASSVSASPEDEQYF. CDR3 sequence (DNA): TGTGCCAGCAGCGTCTCTGCTTCTCCGGAGGACGAGCAGTACTTC.

This clonotype has ten or more counts. The rearrangement joins TRBV9 to TRBJ2-3; D ambiguous. This CDR3 contains 15 residues. V dropped 0 bases and J dropped 1 base, with 9 bases sitting between them. Looked up from germline, CDR1 is SGDLS and CDR2 is YYNGEE. The CDR3 sequence is CASSVAGIRTDTQYF. Written as DNA, the CDR3 is TGTGCCAGCAGCGTAGCCGGAATCCGCACAGATACGCAGTATTTT.

This clonotype was recorded at least ten times. The chain has TRBV9 and TRBJ2-5, with D possibly TRBD2 on 5 matching bases. The CDR3 has 16 amino acids. Germline CDR1 is SGDLS and CDR2 is YYNGEE. V lost 0 bases to trimming and J lost 3 bases, with 15 bases between them. The CDR3 here is CASSVGNERWEETQYF. The CDR3, as DNA: TGTGCCAGCAGCGTAGGAAACGAGCGGTGGGAAGAGACCCAGTACTTC.

Many counts were recorded for this clonotype. This rearrangement joins TRBV9 to TRBJ2-1, with 10 bases fitting TRBD2. V shed 4 bases and J 4 bases; nucleotides not matched to a gene: 8. The CDR3 is made up of 16 amino acids. Germline lookup yields CDR1 SGDLS and CDR2 YYNGEE. CDR3 coding DNA: TGTGCCAGCAGCCCTCAACGGACTAGCGGTTACAATGAGCAGTTCTTC. This sequence encodes CASSPQRTSGYNEQFF. The variable domain in full, completed from reference TRBV9 and TRBJ2-1, reads DSGVTQTPKHLITATGQRVTLRCSPRSGDLSVYWYQQSLDQGLQFLIQYYNGEERAKGNILERFSAQQFPDLHSELNLSSLELGDSALYFCASSPQRTSGYNEQFFGPGTRLTVL.

This clonotype was detected only a few times. The V call is TRBV9, the J call TRBJ1-1, with unresolved D. CDR3 length: 14 residues. Between the trimmed V and J ends, which lost 0 bases and 6 bases, there was a span of 12 bases. In germline, CDR1 is SGDLS, CDR2 YYNGEE. CDR3 protein: CASSVVSSSPEAFF. CDR3 sequence (DNA): TGTGCCAGCAGCGTAGTGTCCTCCTCACCTGAAGCTTTCTTT.

At least ten counts were recorded for this clonotype. The V gene is TRBV9, the J gene TRBJ2-3, with D unclear. CDR1 and CDR2 (germline): SGDLS, YYNGEE. The V end was cut by 1 base, the J end by 4 bases, with 4 bases between. CDR3 size: 12 residues. CDR3 protein: CASSVSADTQYF. The CDR3 DNA reads TGTGCCAGCAGCGTATCGGCAGATACGCAGTATTTT.

This clonotype was counted at least ten times. This sequence joins TRBV9 and TRBJ2-1; D is undetermined. V shed 4 bases and J shed 0 bases, with 11 bases lying between them. There are 15 residues in the CDR3. In germline, CDR1 is SGDLS, CDR2 YYNGEE. The CDR3 region is CASSLDGSSYNEQFF. The CDR3 DNA reads TGTGCCAGCAGCCTCGACGGAAGCTCCTACAATGAGCAGTTCTTC.

At least ten counts were recorded for this clonotype. The chain links TRBV9 to TRBJ2-3; TRBD1 matches 9 bases. In germline, CDR1 is SGDLS, CDR2 YYNGEE. The CDR3 length is 16 residues. V was clipped by 2 bases and J by 5 bases; unmatched bases: 9. The CDR3 nucleotides read TGTGCCAGCAGCGTCCAGGGACAGGGCCCGCAAGATACGCAGTATTTT. Translating it yields CASSVQGQGPQDTQYF.

This clonotype was seen ten or more times. This chain joins TRBV11-3 and TRBJ2-7; D gene unclear. V lost 0 bases, J lost 2 bases, and 11 bases lay in between. Per germline, CDR1 SGHNT and CDR2 YENEEA. This CDR3 is built from 15 residues. The CDR3 DNA follows: TGTGCCAGCAGCTTAGATCGGATCGGAACCTACGAGCAGTACTTC. Amino acid sequence: CASSLDRIGTYEQYF.

This clonotype is large. The V gene is TRBV9, the J gene TRBJ2-5; TRBD2 matches at 9 bases. CDR1 is SGDLS and CDR2 is YYNGEE in the germline V gene. V lost 2 bases and J lost 1; bases outside the gene matches: 3. This CDR3 region has 15 residues. The chain's CDR3 is CASSVSGRVQETQYF. CDR3 sequence (DNA): TGTGCCAGCAGCGTTAGCGGGAGAGTCCAAGAGACCCAGTACTTC.

By share of the sample, this clonotype is medium-sized. The rearrangement joins TRBV9 to TRBJ1-5; D is possibly TRBD1 (5 bases). CDR3 size: 15 residues. V lost 6 bases and J 0 bases, leaving 13 bases between the germline ends. The germline gives CDR1 SGDLS, CDR2 YYNGEE. CDR3 protein: CASTEGPTSNQPQHF. Here the CDR3 DNA reads TGTGCCAGCACTGAGGGGCCTACTAGCAATCAGCCCCAGCATTTT.

This clonotype was found many times. The chain joins TRBV9 to TRBJ1-1; D unresolved. This CDR3 is 12 amino acids long. Between the trimmed V and J ends, which lost 4 bases and 5 bases, there was a span of 9 bases. The germline gives CDR1 SGDLS, CDR2 YYNGEE. DNA of the CDR3: TGTGCCAGCAGCTTCTTGCAGACTGAAGCTTTCTTT. This translates into CASSFLQTEAFF. The full variable domain, its missing parts supplied by reference TRBV9 and TRBJ1-1, is DSGVTQTPKHLITATGQRVTLRCSPRSGDLSVYWYQQSLDQGLQFLIQYYNGEERAKGNILERFSAQQFPDLHSELNLSSLELGDSALYFCASSFLQTEAFFGQGTRLTVV.

This clonotype was observed at least ten times. The chain links TRBV9 to TRBJ2-2, with a possible D match to TRBD2 (5 bases). Germline V lookup: CDR1 SGDLS, CDR2 YYNGEE. Trimming cost V 6 bases and J 4 bases, with 16 bases left between them. The CDR3 extends over 15 amino acids. The CDR3 DNA reads as TGTGCCAGCACCTCCCGGGGTGATGGCACCGGGGAGCTGTTTTTT. Amino acid sequence: CASTSRGDGTGELFF.

At least ten counts were recorded for this clonotype. The CDR3 nucleotides read TGTGCCAGCAGCTCCGGAAAGAGGACCTACGAGCAGTACTTC. Amino acid sequence: CASSSGKRTYEQYF. J is TRBJ2-7 and V is TRBV9; no reliable D call. Germline V gene sequence: CDR1 SGDLS, CDR2 YYNGEE. This CDR3 has 14 residues. V gave up 4 bases and J gave up 2 bases, with 13 bases separating them.

This clonotype was counted at least ten times. The J gene is TRBJ1-1, the V gene TRBV9, with D unresolved. The germline V gene has CDR1 SGDLS and CDR2 YYNGEE. V was pared by 1 base and J by 2 bases, with 6 bases between. The CDR3 contains 13 residues. This chain's CDR3 is CASSVTPNTEAFF. The DNA of the CDR3 is TGTGCCAGCAGCGTAACCCCTAACACTGAAGCTTTCTTT.

In its sample, this clonotype was seen many times. The chain combines TRBV9 with TRBJ2-1; TRBD2 matches at 10 bases. This CDR3 has 17 amino acids. J was trimmed by 3 bases and V by 1 base; bases with no gene match: 7. From germline, CDR1 is SGDLS and CDR2 YYNGEE. The CDR3 sequence is CASSVTGPSGGYNEQFF. The CDR3 DNA is TGTGCCAGCAGCGTAACAGGACCTAGCGGGGGCTACAATGAGCAGTTCTTC.

In its sample, this clonotype was seen many times. V and J are TRBV9 and TRBJ2-7; possible D gene TRBD2, 5 bases. Germline values: CDR1 SGDLS, CDR2 YYNGEE. CDR3 length: 15 residues. The ends were cut back, 1 base at V and 2 bases at J, with 13 bases in the middle. The CDR3 loop reads CASSVHQVGAYEQYF. The DNA of the CDR3 is TGTGCCAGCAGCGTACACCAGGTGGGAGCCTACGAGCAGTACTTC.

This clonotype was detected many times. The genes are TRBV9 and TRBJ2-3; 7 bases are a match to TRBD1. With 0 bases clipped from V and 5 bases from J, the junction kept 0 bases outside the gene matches. The germline V gene has CDR1 SGDLS and CDR2 YYNGEE. This CDR3 is 13 amino acids long. CDR3 coding DNA: TGTGCCAGCAGCGTAGCAGGGGGAGATACGCAGTATTTT. It codes for CASSVAGGDTQYF.

At least ten counts were recorded for this clonotype. The chain recombines TRBV9 with TRBJ1-2; no definite D call. CDR3 length: 13 amino acids. V was pared by 4 bases and J by 5 bases, with 12 bases between. Germline assignment: CDR1 SGDLS and CDR2 YYNGEE. In DNA, the CDR3 is TGTGCCAGCAGCCCAACCGAGGCTTATGGCTACACCTTC. Its translation: CASSPTEAYGYTF.

This clonotype is judged medium-sized. The J gene is TRBJ2-5, the V gene TRBV9, with D tentatively TRBD2 (7 bases). CDR3 length: 16 amino acids. Trimming removed 3 bases at V and 4 bases at J, with 19 bases between. CDR1 and CDR2 from the germline V gene are SGDLS and YYNGEE. In nucleotides, the CDR3 is TGTGCCAGCAGCGCAACTTCGGAGGGGGGGCGAGAGACCCAGTACTTC. It translates to CASSATSEGGRETQYF.

This clonotype was found many times. The gene calls are TRBV9 and TRBJ2-2, with TRBD2 matching 11 bases. J lost 9 bases, V lost 4 bases, and 2 bases had no gene match. This CDR3 has 13 residues. Germline assignment: CDR1 SGDLS and CDR2 YYNGEE. The CDR3 coding sequence is TGTGCCAGCAGCCTAGCGGGAGGCAGGGAGCTGTTTTTT. This translates into CASSLAGGRELFF.

In its sample, this clonotype was seen many times. The rearrangement links TRBV9 to TRBJ1-2; D is possibly TRBD1 (6 bases). V gave up 0 bases and J gave up 10 bases, with 16 bases separating them. CDR3 length: 14 residues. The germline V gene encodes CDR1 SGDLS and CDR2 YYNGEE. CDR3 region: CASSVGNRARDYTF. CDR3 nucleotide sequence: TGTGCCAGCAGCGTAGGAAACAGGGCCCGGGACTACACCTTC.

This clonotype showed up many times. The chain recombines TRBV9 with TRBJ1-1; D gene uncertain. The CDR3 covers 15 residues. Germline V gives CDR1 SGDLS, CDR2 YYNGEE. Trimming shortened V by 3 bases and J by 0 bases, and 12 bases separated the two germline ends. The CDR3 DNA reads TGTGCCAGCAGCGCCCAGCCTCTTATGAACACTGAAGCTTTCTTT. Amino acid sequence: CASSAQPLMNTEAFF. Variable domain in full (rest from reference TRBV9 and TRBJ1-1): DSGVTQTPKHLITATGQRVTLRCSPRSGDLSVYWYQQSLDQGLQFLIQYYNGEERAKGNILERFSAQQFPDLHSELNLSSLELGDSALYFCASSAQPLMNTEAFFGQGTRLTVV.

This clonotype was picked up many times. This CDR3 reads CASSVGVAFNEQYF. CDR3 nucleotide sequence: TGTGCCAGCAGCGTAGGGGTGGCATTCAACGAGCAGTACTTC. The chain uses TRBV9 and TRBJ2-7; D remains unclear. The germline V gene encodes CDR1 SGDLS and CDR2 YYNGEE. V was clipped by 0 bases and J by 5 bases, with 12 bases between them. The CDR3 runs to 14 residues.

Many counts were recorded for this clonotype. The chain carries TRBV9 and TRBJ2-1; TRBD2 matches at 10 bases. There are 17 residues in the CDR3. The germline V gene has CDR1 SGDLS and CDR2 YYNGEE. Trimming took 2 bases from V and 7 from J; bases not matched to a gene: 12. The CDR3 DNA reads as TGTGCCAGCAGCGTCTCAGGCAGCGGGAGGGCCGGGAATGAGCAGTTCTTC. It is translated as CASSVSGSGRAGNEQFF.

This clonotype was picked up many times. J is TRBJ2-5 and V is TRBV9; TRBD2 aligns across 10 bases. Trimming cost V 2 bases and J 0 bases; bases outside gene matches: 1. Germline-derived CDR1 and CDR2 are SGDLS and YYNGEE. CDR3 length: 15 residues. CDR3 in amino acids: CASSVTSGYQETQYF. CDR3 nucleotides: TGTGCCAGCAGCGTGACTAGCGGGTACCAAGAGACCCAGTACTTC.